The rows below give T cell receptor beta chains drawn from one sample of a study of blood T cell repertoires in COVID-19. TCRdb's table, derived via immunoSEQ multiplex PCR, lists solely in-frame clones and lacks some. The repertoire holds roughly 120,000 clones, with 82% as singletons. Sequencing was carried out using peripheral blood. All receptors come from a man in his 70s with acute or convalescent COVID-19. Both conserved end residues are part of each CDR3. Fields, in order: D gene, clone size, J gene, V gene, CDR3 DNA, CDR3 protein. The D gene is left open where the match is weak. Clone size, where shown, is once, few, many, or a class for clones that have expanded.

>TRBD1|once|TRBJ1-1|TRBV2
TGTGCCAGCAGCGTAGGGGGCAACACTGAAGCTTTCTTT
CASSVGGNTEAFF
>-|-|TRBJ2-7|TRBV3-1/TRBV3-2
TGTGCCAGCAGCCAAGGGAATGGAGCCTACGAGCAGTACTTC
CASSQGNGAYEQYF
>-|-|TRBJ2-7|TRBV14
TGTGCCAGCAGCGTCCAGGGCTTTTCCTACGAGCAGTACTTC
CASSVQGFSYEQYF
>TRBD2|-|TRBJ2-2|TRBV23-1
TGCGCCAGCAGTCAAAGTCCCCCGGGACTAGCGAACACCGGGGAGCTGTTTTTT
CASSQSPPGLANTGELFF
>-|-|TRBJ1-5|TRBV28
TGTGCCAGCAGTTTGGGGGGGACCAATCAGCCCCAGCATTTT
CASSLGGTNQPQHF
>-|-|TRBJ1-6|TRBV30
TGTGCCTGGAGTGTACGGGATAATTCACCCCTCCACTTT
CAWSVRDNSPLHF
>TRBD1|-|TRBJ1-1|TRBV6-5
TGTGCCAGCAGTTACTCGAGGGCAGGGGGCACTGAAGCTTTCTTT
CASSYSRAGGTEAFF
>TRBD1|-|TRBJ2-1|TRBV7-2
TGTGCCAGCAGCTCCCTAGGACAGGGATGGAATGAGCAGTTCTTC
CASSSLGQGWNEQFF
>TRBD2|-|TRBJ2-5|TRBV5-8
TGTGCCAGCAGCTTGGCCTTGACTAGCGGGGGCCGCCAAGAGACCCAGTACTTC
CASSLALTSGGRQETQYF
>TRBD2|-|TRBJ2-1|TRBV2
TGTGCCAGCACTCAAGTGGATAGCGGGAGGGCCTTCACTTCCTACAATGAGCAGTTCTTC
CASTQVDSGRAFTSYNEQFF
>TRBD1|-|TRBJ2-3|TRBV5-1
TGCGCCAGCGCCGGGACAGGGGGCTCAGATACGCAGTATTTT
CASAGTGGSDTQYF
>TRBD1|-|TRBJ2-3|TRBV5-1
TGCGCCAGCGGGGACAGAAACACAGATACGCAGTATTTT
CASGDRNTDTQYF
>TRBD2|-|TRBJ2-1|TRBV7-8
TGTGCCAGCAGCTTACTTTCAGCGGGGGGCCGCAACAATGAGCAGTTCTTC
CASSLLSAGGRNNEQFF
>TRBD1|once|TRBJ1-1|TRBV5-6
TGTGCCAGCAGCTTGTACGGACAGGACACTGAAGCTTTCTTT
CASSLYGQDTEAFF